This note documents a single TCR beta chain sequence. V lost 4 bases and J 11 bases, leaving 18 bases between the germline ends. This CDR3 is 13 amino acids long. Per the germline V gene, CDR1 is SGHRS and CDR2 is YFSETQ. This sample is drawn from a study of blood T cell repertoires in COVID-19. Turning to the study itself: The analysed material was cDNA or gDNA that came from T cells, B-cell-depleted T cells, or PBMCs.

Measured with immunoSEQ multiplex PCR; TCRdb has only the in-frame clones, and not every one. The top ten hold 4% to 5.5% of the sample, which has about 87,000 clones, 70% to 85% seen once. The V call is TRBV5-1, the J call TRBJ1-1; a possible D gene is TRBD1 (6 bases). Sequenced material: peripheral blood. This receptor was identified in a woman aged 50 to 60 with acute or convalescent COVID-19. CDR3 coding DNA: TGCGCCAGCAGCCCTAGGTGGGGTCAGGGGGCTTTCTTT. Translating it yields CASSPRWGQGAFF. Drawing the rest from reference TRBV5-1 and TRBJ1-1, the complete variable domain is KAGVTQTPRYLIKTRGQQVTLSCSPISGHRSVSWYQQTPGQGLQFLFEYFSETQRNKGNFPGRFSGRQFSNSRSEMNVSTLELGDSALYLCASSPRWGQGAFFGQGTRLTVV.